Presented here are 5 T cell receptor beta chains from one specimen sequenced in a study of early stage breast cancer tumors. Sequencing was performed with immunoSEQ multiplex PCR; in TCRdb, only in-frame clones are kept and a portion is missing. The sample shows about 36,000 clones, 74% of them seen only once. The specimen sequenced was blood. These receptors were taken from a person between 55 and 69 years old with breast cancer.

The chain combines TRBV7-9 with TRBJ2-1; 11 bases map to TRBD2. The CDR3 runs to 16 residues. Per the germline V gene, CDR1 is SEHNR and CDR2 is FQNEAQ (reference sequence). The V gene end was trimmed by 2 bases and the J gene end by 3 bases; junction bases not matched to a gene: 3. The DNA of the CDR3 is TGTGCCAGCAGCTTACGGACTAGCGGGCACTACAATGAGCAGTTCTTC. This gives the protein CASSLRTSGHYNEQFF.

The chain employs TRBV11-2 and TRBJ2-7; D remains ambiguous. Germline lookup yields CDR1 SGHAT and CDR2 FQNNGV. The CDR3 contains 15 residues. V was cut by 5 bases and J by 3 bases, with 17 bases left in between. CDR3 bases: TGTGCCAGCAGCCCACAATGGGGTCCGAGCTACGAGCAGTACTTC. This codes for CASSPQWGPSYEQYF.

The V and J genes are TRBV13 and TRBJ2-1, with a weak D call TRBD1 (6 bases). The germline CDR1 and CDR2 sequences are PRHDT and FYEKMQ (reference sequence). The CDR3 runs 12 residues. The V and J ends lost 5 bases and 10 bases respectively, with 12 bases between them. CDR3 DNA sequence: TGTGCCAGCAGCCTGACAGGAAAAGAGCAGTTCTTC. Its translation: CASSLTGKEQFF.

CDR3 sequence (DNA): TGTGCCAGCAGCTTCAGCATCCCGGCCTACGAGCAGTACTTC. Its translation: CASSFSIPAYEQYF. This rearrangement joins TRBV7-9 to TRBJ2-7, with unresolved D. The germline V and J ends were trimmed by 3 bases and 2 bases, with 11 bases remaining between them. The germline gives CDR1 SEHNR, CDR2 FQNEAQ (reference sequence). The CDR3 sequence is 14 residues long.

V gene TRBV5-4 combines with J gene TRBJ2-1; 9 positions match TRBD1. The V gene end was trimmed by 0 bases and the J gene end by 6 bases; junction bases not matched to a gene: 1. The CDR3 loop spans 14 amino acids. Germline V gene data show CDR1 as SGHNT and CDR2 as YYREEE (reference sequence). CDR3: CASSLGQGVNEQFF. The CDR3 bases are TGTGCCAGCAGCTTGGGACAGGGGGTCAATGAGCAGTTCTTC.